The following is a TCR beta chain sequence with its context. The junction departs from germline at one end; a sequencing error may be responsible. Assay: immunoSEQ multiplex PCR; the TCRdb copy retains only in-frame clones and omits some. Of about 240,000 clones in the sample, about four fifths are singletons; the top ten hold more than 9.5%. This specimen comes from a study of blood T cell repertoires in COVID-19. About the research overall: The analysed material was cDNA or gDNA that came from T cells, B-cell-depleted T cells, or PBMCs.

The clonotype comes from a woman of 80 years or more with acute or convalescent COVID-19. Sequencing input: peripheral blood.

CDR3 DNA: TGTGCCTGGAGTATGGGACAGGGCTCCCACAATGAGCAGTTCTTC. Protein product: CAWSMGQGSHNEQFF. The chain is built from TRBV30 and TRBJ2-1, with 9 bases fitting TRBD1. The CDR3 contains 15 residues. Per the germline V gene, CDR1 is GTSNPN and CDR2 is SVGIG (reference sequence). The complete variable domain, with remaining parts taken from reference TRBV30 and TRBJ2-1, reads SQTIHQWPATLVQPVGSPLSLECTVEGTSNPNLYWYRQAAGRGLQLLFYSVGIGQISSEVPQNLSASRPQDRQFILSSKKLLLSDSGFYLCAWSMGQGSHNEQFFGPGTRLTVL.